Below, 5 T cell receptor beta chains from the same sample are listed, as sequenced in a study of blood T cell repertoires in COVID-19. Clones were read by immunoSEQ multiplex PCR, and TCRdb kept only the in-frame ones, dropping some. The table includes about 360,000 clones, over 75% detected once. The sample was PBMCs or T cells enriched from blood (not recorded which). Receptor source: a woman in her 40s with acute COVID-19.

The V and J genes are TRBV6-1 and TRBJ1-1, with no clear D. The CDR3 contains 16 residues. The germline V gene encodes CDR1 MNHNS and CDR2 SASEGT. V was pared by 3 bases and J by 4 bases, with 18 bases between. The CDR3 sequence is CASSDPRRPRGTEAFF. DNA of the CDR3: TGTGCCAGCAGTGACCCAAGACGCCCTAGAGGCACTGAAGCTTTCTTT.

CDR3 nucleotide sequence: TGCGCCAGCAGCCAGAACAAGGGGGCAGGCGGGGAGCTGTTTTTT. Its translation: CASSQNKGAGGELFF. This chain links TRBV4-1 with TRBJ2-2; 7 bases match TRBD1. V lost 3 bases and J lost 7; bases outside the gene matches: 8. The CDR3 sequence is 15 residues long. The V gene's germline CDR1 is MGHRA and CDR2 YSYEKL.

This sequence joins TRBV19 and TRBJ1-4; the match to TRBD1 covers 7 bases. The J segment lost 2 bases and the V segment lost 5 bases, leaving 14 bases of the junction unmatched. This CDR3 has 18 residues. Germline CDR1 and CDR2: LNHDA and SQIVND (reference sequence). In nucleotides, the CDR3 is TGTGCCAGTAGTGGGGCCGCAGGGGGGAGTCGGACTAATGAAAAACTGTTTTTT. Translation gives CASSGAAGGSRTNEKLFF. Filled out from reference TRBV19 and TRBJ1-4, the complete variable domain reads DGGITQSPKYLFRKEGQNVTLSCEQNLNHDAMYWYRQDPGQGLRLIYYSQIVNDFQKGDIAEGYSVSREKKESFPLTVTSAQKNPTAFYLCASSGAAGGSRTNEKLFFGSGTQLSVL.

The V gene is TRBV5-1, the J gene TRBJ1-2; 11 bases align to TRBD1. The CDR3 has 15 amino acids. The trim removed 3 bases at V and 6 bases at J, leaving 7 bases unmatched. CDR1 and CDR2 (germline): SGHRS, YFSETQ. Here the CDR3 reads CASSSRTGGAHGYTF. DNA of the CDR3: TGCGCCAGCAGCTCCAGGACAGGGGGCGCCCATGGCTACACCTTC.

J is TRBJ2-2 and V is TRBV2; unclear D gene. CDR1 and CDR2 from the germline V gene are SNHLY and FYNNEI. V lost 6 bases to trimming and J lost 4 bases, with 12 bases between them. The CDR3 spans 14 residues. The CDR3 bases are TGTGCCAGCAGGGTTGAGGTATCCACCGGGGAGCTGTTTTTT. Translation gives CASRVEVSTGELFF.